Here is one TCR beta chain with its context. The antigen it recognizes is unknown. It has no much larger one-base neighbor in the sample; base qualities were not kept. This specimen comes from a study of shared clonotypes between healthy human individuals (dated by TCRdb to 2018 to 2021). Concerning the study at large: The cohort comprised a couple of women and a few men aged 18 to 49 years. To increase sequencing depth and limit assay-specific biases, TCR repertoire library preparation and sequencing were carried out by different laboratories using diverse techniques. Between about 0.8 and 9 billion PBMCs per donor were obtained by leukapheresis. For each donor, CD4 naive and CD4 memory were each given three plates, CD8 naive was given two plates, and CD8 memory was given one plate. Blood TCR repertoires of a handful of healthy adults were deeply sequenced to estimate repertoire size and the extent of clonotype sharing between individuals.

Using the deep immunoSEQ assay, TCR CDR3 regions were amplified from genomic DNA by multiplex PCR. Extracted genomic DNA from each cell subset was distributed evenly across all wells of several immunoSEQ 96-well plates, and each plate was treated as a replicate. For sorted subsets, approximately 200 ng of genomic DNA, equivalent to 25,000 to 35,000 T cell genomes, went into each replicate PCR. The purified libraries were quantified using a Qubit 3.0 fluorometer, sized with a Bioanalyzer 2100, and then quantified again using the KAPA Library Quantification kit. Every immunoSEQ 96-well plate was sequenced on a dedicated single-read 150-cycle Illumina NextSeq 550 flow cell. Concerning the study's data processing: Because the immunoSEQ output included only junctional sequences and no quality scores, the filtering could not be the same as the filtering used for full-length reads. To assign V/J genes and CDR3, sequences were annotated against IMGT germline references using PyIR, a Python wrapper for IgBLAST v1.9. Any read was removed if the V/J assignment was weak (E-value above 1e-6), the CDR3 was missing, or the read contained stop codons, out-of-frame junctions, or ambiguous translated residues. V3J clonotypes were defined by identical inferred V gene, J gene, and CDR3 amino acid sequence. The percentage overlap between two repertoires was calculated by dividing the number of shared unique clonotypes by the size of the smaller repertoire. Three approaches were used to assess repertoire richness: RTK rarefaction, the Chao1 estimator, and Recon v2.1 estimates of unobserved clonotypes. Generation probabilities were computed with OLGA for all TCRbeta clonotypes obtained by the gDNA method from four donors. Not all clones reach the TCRdb copy of this immuneACCESS table, which keeps in-frame sequences only. Checked studies attribute under half of the gap to unresolved V genes and leave the rest unexplained. The D gene and trimming were derived from the DNA, and the V and J assignments and clone size from that table. For this sample the table gives some 2,500,000 clones, of which over 85% were detected only once. 0.36% of the sample belongs to the ten largest clones.

The donors were healthy, HIV-negative adults who had no recently reported acute infections or vaccinations. All donors were Caucasian adults living in Nashville, Tennessee, USA. Magnetic negative selection was used to enrich CD4+ T cells, after which naive cells were positively selected on CD45RA and the negative fraction became the memory subset. Blood was obtained by leukapheresis, after which PBMCs were separated by Ficoll-Histopaque density gradient centrifugation and cryopreserved in liquid nitrogen vapor phase. Analytical flow cytometry was used to check the purity and quantity of each magnetically sorted T cell population. Genomic DNA was isolated from every sorted fraction and measured by UV absorbance on a Nanodrop 2000c. Points the paper makes about the study in general: Across a handful of donors, about 4.5% of naive CD4, more than 3% of naive CD8, under 2.5% of memory CD4, and approximately 0.4% of memory CD8 clonotypes were shared. Sampling was restricted to blood, and TCR repertoires in tissues likely differ from the TCR repertoires found in blood. Because the study included only a small number of donors, the genetic and exposure-history diversity represented was limited. Pairwise subsampling indicated that sequencing depth was expected to affect the degree of clonotype sharing among donors. Naive subsets generally had larger estimated clonotype richness than memory subsets did. Compared with non-shared clonotypes, clonotypes shared by all four sorted-subset donors had higher generation probabilities. Even with the large sequencing depth, rarefaction of the sorted-subset datasets indicated that sequencing was incomplete.

CDR1 LNHNV and CDR2 YYDKDF were looked up in the germline V gene (reference sequence). V is reduced by 4 bases and J by 4 bases, leaving a spacing of 10 bases between them. There are 13 amino acids in the CDR3, from cysteine to phenylalanine inclusive. Only the CDR3 portion is preserved as DNA: 39 bases, with reading frame beginning at the first base. What was sequenced was naive CD4+ T cells from PBMCs. The cell subset or site label, read with the paper, signifies: CD45RA+ positively selected. The rearrangement combines TRBV15 with TRBJ1-2, with a weak D call of TRBD1 (5 bases match). This TCR was recovered from a man aged 18 to 30 in good health. Some clones in this sample may be carry-over from other donors' samples. CDR3 reads: CATSMGRFYGYTF. The DNA reads as follows: TGTGCCACCAGCATGGGGCGGTTCTATGGCTACACCTTC.